This T cell receptor (beta chain) is from a study of blood T cell repertoires in COVID-19. Study information: Sample material is recorded as cDNA or gDNA derived from T cells, B-cell-depleted T cells, or PBMCs.

The CDR3 consists of 12 residues. Germline V gene lookup returns CDR1 LGHNA and CDR2 YNFKEQ. Trimming removed 1 base from V and 9 bases from J, with 9 bases in between. This clone was counted between two and nine times. Authors' methods: Nucleated cell counts were estimated from reference gene primer amplification. The repertoire was sequenced with immunoSEQ multiplex PCR; TCRdb's copy has only in-frame clones and lacks some. V, J and clone size derive from that table, while D and trimming were established from the DNA sequence. The sample consists of around 270,000 clones, about 88% of them appearing once.

This rearrangement joins TRBV4-2 to TRBJ2-5; D might be TRBD1 (5 bases). Sequencing was performed on peripheral blood. The receptor comes from a man aged 25 to 40 with active or convalescent COVID-19. CDR3 coding DNA: TGTGCCAGCAGCCAAGTTGAAGGGGCCCAGTACTTC. Amino acids: CASSQVEGAQYF.